This entry describes one TCR beta chain. CDR1 is SGHNT and CDR2 is YYREEE in the germline V gene (reference sequence). Trimming took 1 base from V and 5 from J, leaving 15 bases between them. The CDR3 loop spans 15 amino acids. TCRdb recomputed calls from the 5' RACE reads with MiXCR, one row per CDR3 protein. The sample holds hundreds of thousands of distinct CDR3 sequences, about 16% seen once. This entry comes from a study of T-cell memory formation after mild COVID-19. The sequencing sample was made of PBMCs or a T cell subset sorted from them (not recorded which). V and J are TRBV5-4 and TRBJ2-5; D is perhaps TRBD2 (6 bases). The sequence derives from an adult woman who had mild COVID-19 (a few samples of this study predate the infection). Cell type and time point are not known. Written as DNA, the CDR3 is TGTGCCAGCAGCTTGTTGAGCGTTGGGGGGGAGACCCAGTACTTC. It specifies CASSLLSVGGETQYF.